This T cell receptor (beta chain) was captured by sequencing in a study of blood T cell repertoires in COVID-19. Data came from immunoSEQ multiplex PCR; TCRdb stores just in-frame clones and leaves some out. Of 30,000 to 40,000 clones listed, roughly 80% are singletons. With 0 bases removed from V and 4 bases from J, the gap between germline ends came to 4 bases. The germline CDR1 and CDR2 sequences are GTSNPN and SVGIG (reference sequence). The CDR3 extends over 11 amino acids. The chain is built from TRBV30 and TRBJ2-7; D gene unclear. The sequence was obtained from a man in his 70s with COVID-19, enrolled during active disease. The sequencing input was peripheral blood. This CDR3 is CAWSVRYEQYF. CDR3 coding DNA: TGTGCCTGGAGTGTTCGGTACGAGCAGTACTTC.